Listed below are T cell receptor beta chains from one sample, sequenced in a study of identical twins. MiXCR was run by TCRdb on the 5' RACE reads, yielding one entry per CDR3 protein. The repertoire includes about 250,000 distinct CDR3 sequences, about 9% of them detected once, and less than 4% sits in the top ten. Another study also made use of these data, one on yellow fever vaccine responses in identical twins.

Sequencing was done on a sample of CD8+ T cells sorted from blood. The source is a woman under 30 in good health. Each CDR3 is given with its conserved first and last residue. D genes are given only for firm matches. Expanded clones get a size class; other rows say once, few or many, or leave the size out.

V,size,J,D,CDR3,DNA
TRBV29-1,many,TRBJ2-1,.,CSVDGGDLYPHEQFF,TGCAGCGTTGACGGGGGCGACCTCTACCCCCATGAGCAGTTCTTC
TRBV27,few,TRBJ2-3,TRBD2,CASSFYGGVADTQYF,TGTGCCAGCAGTTTCTACGGGGGGGTGGCAGATACGCAGTATTTT
TRBV12-3/TRBV12-4,many,TRBJ2-3,TRBD1,CASSPDRVDTQYF,TGTGCCAGCAGCCCCGACAGGGTAGATACGCAGTATTTT
TRBV29-1,few,TRBJ2-7,.,CSVEDRVYEQYF,TGCAGCGTTGAAGACAGGGTGTACGAGCAGTACTTC
TRBV20-1,.,TRBJ2-3,.,CSARKTGAPSTDTQYF,TGCAGTGCTAGAAAAACTGGGGCCCCTAGCACAGATACGCAGTATTTT
TRBV12-3/TRBV12-4,.,TRBJ2-5,TRBD2,CASRVASGAKETQYF,TGTGCATCACGGGTGGCTAGCGGGGCCAAAGAGACCCAGTACTTC
TRBV6-1,few,TRBJ1-1,.,CASSANTGFHGAFF,TGTGCCAGCAGTGCAAACACAGGATTCCATGGAGCTTTCTTT
TRBV29-1,few,TRBJ2-3,.,CSAETVFTGLEGPTDTQYF,TGCAGCGCCGAAACCGTATTTACAGGGCTCGAGGGCCCCACAGATACGCAGTATTTT
TRBV7-9,few,TRBJ2-3,.,CASSQHTDTQYF,TGTGCCAGCAGCCAGCACACAGATACGCAGTATTTT
TRBV27,many,TRBJ2-1,.,CASSLTLSDSYNEQFF,TGTGCCAGCAGTTTAACCTTGAGCGACAGTTACAATGAGCAGTTCTTC
TRBV6-2/TRBV6-3,.,TRBJ2-3,.,CASSYGWDTQYF,TGTGCCAGCAGCTACGGGTGGGATACGCAGTATTTT
TRBV4-1,.,TRBJ2-7,TRBD2,CASSQDPAGSYEQYF,TGCGCCAGCAGCCAAGATCCAGCGGGGTCCTACGAGCAGTACTTC
TRBV12-3/TRBV12-4,few,TRBJ2-5,TRBD1,CASSWGQGEETQYF,TGTGCCAGCAGCTGGGGACAGGGGGAAGAGACCCAGTACTTC
TRBV29-1,many,TRBJ2-2,.,CSVAGINTGELFF,TGCAGCGTTGCCGGGATAAACACCGGGGAGCTGTTTTTT
TRBV6-5,.,TRBJ2-5,.,CASSYVGRLETQYF,TGTGCCAGCAGTTACGTCGGCAGGTTGGAGACCCAGTACTTC
TRBV28,many,TRBJ2-6,.,CASSEGQMSGANVLTF,TGTGCCAGCAGTGAAGGACAGATGTCTGGGGCCAACGTCCTGACTTTC
TRBV28,many,TRBJ1-5,.,CASTPFKGGNQPQHF,TGTGCCAGCACTCCATTTAAAGGGGGCAATCAGCCCCAGCATTTT
TRBV20-1,.,TRBJ1-5,.,CSASHPLSEPGNQPQHF,TGCAGTGCTAGCCACCCCTTGAGTGAACCTGGCAATCAGCCCCAGCATTTT
TRBV4-3,many,TRBJ2-7,.,CASSPLVSYEQYF,TGCGCCAGCAGCCCACTAGTGTCCTACGAGCAGTACTTC
TRBV12-3/TRBV12-4,few,TRBJ1-1,.,CASSLTANMNTEAFF,TGTGCCAGCAGTTTAACAGCAAACATGAACACTGAAGCTTTCTTT
TRBV7-9,.,TRBJ2-7,TRBD2,CASSLVTSGVYEQYF,TGTGCCAGCAGCTTAGTTACTAGCGGGGTCTACGAGCAGTACTTC
TRBV7-8,few,TRBJ2-7,.,CASSMGTIYEQYF,TGTGCCAGCAGTATGGGTACCATCTACGAGCAGTACTTC
TRBV4-3,few,TRBJ2-7,.,CASSPQFWGYEQYF,TGCGCCAGCAGCCCCCAATTTTGGGGCTACGAGCAGTACTTC
TRBV29-1,many,TRBJ2-1,.,CSVVRGGDEQFF,TGCAGCGTTGTCAGGGGGGGTGATGAGCAGTTCTTC
TRBV13,many,TRBJ2-1,.,CASSSRETYNEQFF,TGTGCCAGCAGCTCTAGGGAGACCTACAATGAGCAGTTCTTC
TRBV20-1,.,TRBJ2-4,.,CSARDRSAEPLAKNIQYF,TGCAGTGCTAGAGATAGGTCGGCAGAGCCTCTAGCCAAAAACATTCAGTACTTC
TRBV7-9,.,TRBJ1-1,TRBD1,CASSRPDRENTEAFF,TGTGCCAGCAGCCGACCCGACAGGGAGAACACTGAAGCTTTCTTT
TRBV9,many,TRBJ2-2,.,CASSVGGGKTGELFF,TGTGCCAGCAGCGTAGGCGGCGGGAAAACCGGGGAGCTGTTTTTT
TRBV9,many,TRBJ2-1,TRBD2,CASSSRTSGYNEQFF,TGTGCCAGCAGCTCAAGGACTAGTGGTTACAATGAGCAGTTCTTC